The 17 T cell receptor beta chains given below trace back to one sample, sequenced in a study of CD8+ T cells in alopecia areata. Once RNA had been extracted, it was reverse transcribed into cDNA to act as the sequencing template. Libraries were prepared by immunoSEQ multiplex PCR; TCRdb keeps only in-frame clonotypes and omits some of them. The repertoire holds fewer than 350,000 clones, with roughly 50% as singletons. Described treatment: oral pan-JAK inhibitor, 5-10 mg twice daily. This specimen was CD4+ T cells sorted from blood, taken at week 24, from a patient treated with tofacitinib. The receptors shown here come from a human donor with alopecia areata.

This clone has just a few counts. The chain links TRBV2 to TRBJ1-2, with TRBD1 matching 8 bases. The CDR3 covers 14 residues. Germline lookup yields CDR1 SNHLY and CDR2 FYNNEI. Trimming took 6 bases from V and 4 from J; bases not matched to a gene: 7. CDR3 protein: CASSGQGGSYGYTF. DNA of the CDR3: TGTGCCAGCAGCGGACAGGGCGGCAGCTATGGCTACACCTTC. Drawing the rest from reference TRBV2 and TRBJ1-2, the complete variable domain is EPEVTQTPSHQVTQMGQEVILRCVPISNHLYFYWYRQILGQKVEFLVSFYNNEISEKSEIFDDQFSVERPDGSNFTLKIRSTKLEDSAMYFCASSGQGGSYGYTFGSGTRLTVV.

The gene calls are TRBV2 and TRBJ2-5; 7 nucleotides line up with TRBD2. Germline values: CDR1 SNHLY, CDR2 FYNNEI. CDR3 length equals 15 residues. Trimming cost V 1 base and J 5 bases; bases outside gene matches: 7. CDR3 sequence: CASSEGAGSWETQYF. The CDR3 bases are TGTGCCAGCAGTGAAGGAGCGGGGAGCTGGGAGACCCAGTACTTC. Supplemented by reference TRBV2 and TRBJ2-5, the full variable domain reads EPEVTQTPSHQVTQMGQEVILRCVPISNHLYFYWYRQILGQKVEFLVSFYNNEISEKSEIFDDQFSVERPDGSNFTLKIRSTKLEDSAMYFCASSEGAGSWETQYFGPGTRLLVL.

J is TRBJ2-2 and V is TRBV18; D is ambiguous. The V and J ends lost 5 bases and 1 base respectively, with 8 bases between them. Germline V gives CDR1 KGHSH, CDR2 LQKENI. CDR3 size: 14 residues. This CDR3 reads CASSIQLNTGELFF. Written as DNA, the CDR3 is TGTGCCAGCTCAATCCAGTTGAACACCGGGGAGCTGTTTTTT.

This chain links TRBV4-3 with TRBJ2-1; TRBD2 matches 13 bases. The germline gives CDR1 LGHNA, CDR2 YSLEER. The trim removed 0 bases at V and 12 bases at J, leaving 11 bases unmatched. The CDR3 runs 17 residues. CDR3 coding DNA: TGCGCCAGCAGCCAAGATCTTGGACTAGCGGGGGCCCTCCGGCAGTTCTTC. This gives the protein CASSQDLGLAGALRQFF.

The chain links TRBV5-1 to TRBJ1-6; no definite D call. The CDR3 has 14 amino acids. Germline CDR1 SGHRS, CDR2 YFSETQ. Deletions cut 0 bases from V and 10 bases from J, with 11 bases between. The CDR3 DNA is TGCGCCAGCAGCTTGGGTCAGCCAGGATCACCCCTCCACTTT. Amino acids: CASSLGQPGSPLHF.

The chain combines TRBV30 with TRBJ1-1; no definite D call. Germline lookup yields CDR1 GTSNPN and CDR2 SVGIG (reference sequence). Trimming took off 0 bases at V and 2 bases at J, with 7 bases between the two ends. The CDR3 covers 13 residues. CDR3 in DNA: TGTGCCTGGAGTGTATCATATAACACTGAAGCTTTCTTT. This codes for CAWSVSYNTEAFF.

The table lists this clone with a few counts. This chain uses TRBV28 with TRBJ1-2; TRBD1 matches 8 bases. With 7 bases clipped from V and 4 bases from J, the junction kept 8 bases outside the gene matches. The CDR3 sequence is 14 residues long. Germline CDR1 MDHEN, CDR2 SYDVKM. CDR3 in amino acids: CASNPGGSGYGYTF. CDR3 nucleotide sequence: TGTGCCAGCAATCCAGGGGGCAGTGGCTATGGCTACACCTTC.

The chain employs TRBV5-1 and TRBJ2-5; 7 nucleotides line up with TRBD1. The CDR3 is 19 residues long. Germline V lookup: CDR1 SGHRS, CDR2 YFSETQ. V lost 0 bases and J lost 5; bases outside the gene matches: 19. Here the CDR3 reads CASSLGERTVTGARETQYF. The CDR3 DNA sequence: TGCGCCAGCAGCTTGGGCGAGCGGACCGTAACAGGGGCGCGGGAGACCCAGTACTTC.

The chain recombines TRBV5-6 with TRBJ1-2; 7 nucleotides line up with TRBD1. Unmatched junction bases numbered 10, after V lost 3 bases and J lost 8 bases. This CDR3 comprises 14 residues. Germline values: CDR1 SGHDT, CDR2 YYEEEE. Here the CDR3 DNA reads TGTGCCAGCAGCTCAGGACAGGCCTCTTACGGCTACACCTTC. Encoded protein: CASSSGQASYGYTF.

This clone was observed a handful of times. The rearrangement joins TRBV6-5 to TRBJ1-2, with D tentatively TRBD1 (6 bases). Looked up from germline, CDR1 is MNHEY and CDR2 is SVGAGI. V dropped 6 bases and J dropped 8 bases, with 13 bases sitting between them. The CDR3 totals 12 residues. The CDR3 reads CASRIQGAGYTF. For the CDR3, the DNA is TGTGCCAGCAGAATACAGGGAGCCGGCTACACCTTC.

The gene calls are TRBV10-3 and TRBJ1-5; 8 bases match TRBD1. The CDR3 length is 14 residues. The V gene end was trimmed by 4 bases and the J gene end by 6 bases; junction bases not matched to a gene: 5. Germline CDR1 and CDR2: ENHRY and SYGVKD. The DNA for the CDR3 is TGTGCCATCAGTGGTGGACAGGGCACTCAGCCCCAGCATTTT. This gives the protein CAISGGQGTQPQHF.

The genes are TRBV6-4 and TRBJ1-5, with a tentative D call TRBD1 (6 bases). Germline lookup yields CDR1 MRHNA and CDR2 SNTAGT. Trimming took off 3 bases at V and 2 bases at J, with 11 bases between the two ends. CDR3 length: 15 residues. The CDR3 bases are TGTGCCAGCAGTGAAAGGGGGATTGGCAATCAGCCCCAGCATTTT. Protein sequence: CASSERGIGNQPQHF.

The chain combines TRBV29-1 with TRBJ2-6; D is possibly TRBD1 (5 bases). Between the trimmed V and J ends, which lost 7 bases and 4 bases, there was a span of 11 bases. CDR3 size: 13 residues. Germline V CDR1 and CDR2: SQVTM, ANQGSEA. This CDR3 reads CSAYRSGANVLTF. CDR3 bases: TGCAGCGCCTACAGGTCGGGGGCCAACGTCCTGACTTTC.

The rearrangement links TRBV2 to TRBJ2-5, with D possibly matching TRBD2 (7 bases). This CDR3 contains 15 residues. The germline V gene encodes CDR1 SNHLY and CDR2 FYNNEI. Trimming removed 1 base at V and 2 bases at J, with 11 bases between. In nucleotides, the CDR3 is TGTGCCAGCAGTGAAGACGGGGGGCCACAAGAGACCCAGTACTTC. It is translated as CASSEDGGPQETQYF.

The V call is TRBV4-1, the J call TRBJ1-2; 9 bases fit TRBD1. Trimming at V came to 3 bases and at J to 6 bases, leaving 2 bases not matched to a gene. Germline-derived CDR1 and CDR2 are MGHRA and YSYEKL. This CDR3 is built from 13 residues. CDR3 sequence (DNA): TGCGCCAGCAGCCAGACAGGGGGAGATGGCTACACCTTC. Translating it yields CASSQTGGDGYTF.

A word on this clone: Compared with germline, one end of the junction differs, possibly owing to a read error. This chain uses TRBV7-7 with TRBJ2-5, with 7 bases aligning to TRBD1. Germline V gene data show CDR1 as SSHAT and CDR2 as FNYEAQ (reference sequence). This CDR3 spans 14 amino acids. The CDR3, as DNA: TGTGCTAGCAAACGACAGGGAGCCGAAGAGACCCAGTACTTC. This translates into CASKRQGAEETQYF. The whole variable domain, remainder taken from reference TRBV7-7 and TRBJ2-5, is GAGVSQSPRYKVTKRGQDVTLRCDPISSHATLYWYQQALGQGPEFLTYFNYEAQPDKSGLPSDRFSAERPEGSISTLTIQRTEQRDSAMYRCASKRQGAEETQYFGPGTRLLVL.

This clone came up a few times. The rearrangement uses TRBV15 and TRBJ2-5; D is undetermined. From germline, CDR1 is LNHNV and CDR2 YYDKDF (reference sequence). V was trimmed by 0 bases and J by 4 bases, leaving 0 bases between them. This CDR3 spans 11 amino acids. The CDR3 DNA sequence: TGTGCCACCAGCAGAGAAGAGACCCAGTACTTC. Protein sequence: CATSREETQYF.